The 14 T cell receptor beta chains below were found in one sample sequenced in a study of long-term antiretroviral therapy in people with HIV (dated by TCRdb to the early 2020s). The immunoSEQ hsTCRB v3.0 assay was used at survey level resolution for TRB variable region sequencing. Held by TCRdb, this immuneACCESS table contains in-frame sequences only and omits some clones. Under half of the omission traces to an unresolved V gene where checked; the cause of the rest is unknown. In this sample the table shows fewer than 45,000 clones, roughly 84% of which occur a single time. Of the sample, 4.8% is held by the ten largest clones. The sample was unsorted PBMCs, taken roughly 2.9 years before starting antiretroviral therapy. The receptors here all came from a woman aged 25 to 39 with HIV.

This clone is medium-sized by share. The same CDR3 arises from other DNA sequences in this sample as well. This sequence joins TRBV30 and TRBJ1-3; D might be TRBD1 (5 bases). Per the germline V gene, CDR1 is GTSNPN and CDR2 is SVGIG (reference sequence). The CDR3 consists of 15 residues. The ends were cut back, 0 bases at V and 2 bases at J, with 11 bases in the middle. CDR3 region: CAWSVPGHPGNTIYF. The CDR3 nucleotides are TGTGCCTGGAGTGTACCCGGACACCCTGGAAACACCATATATTTT.

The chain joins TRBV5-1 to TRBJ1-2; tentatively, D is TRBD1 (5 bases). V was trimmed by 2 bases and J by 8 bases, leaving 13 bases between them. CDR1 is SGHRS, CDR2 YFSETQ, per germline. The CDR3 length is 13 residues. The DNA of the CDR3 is TGCGCCAGCAGCTTCGGTGTGGGGCTGGGCTACACCTTC. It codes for CASSFGVGLGYTF. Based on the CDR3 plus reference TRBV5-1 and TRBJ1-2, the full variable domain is KAGVTQTPRYLIKTRGQQVTLSCSPISGHRSVSWYQQTPGQGLQFLFEYFSETQRNKGNFPGRFSGRQFSNSRSEMNVSTLELGDSALYLCASSFGVGLGYTFGSGTRLTVV.

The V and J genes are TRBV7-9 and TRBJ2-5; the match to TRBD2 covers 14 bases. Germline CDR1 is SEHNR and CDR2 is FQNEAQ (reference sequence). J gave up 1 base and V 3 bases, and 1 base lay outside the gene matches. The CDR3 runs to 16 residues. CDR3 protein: CASSFGTSGGQETQYF. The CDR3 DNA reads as TGTGCCAGCAGCTTCGGGACTAGCGGGGGCCAAGAGACCCAGTACTTC. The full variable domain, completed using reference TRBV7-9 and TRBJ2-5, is DTGVSQNPRHKITKRGQNVTFRCDPISEHNRLYWYRQTLGQGPEFLTYFQNEAQLEKSRLLSDRFSAERPKGSFSTLEIQRTEQGDSAMYLCASSFGTSGGQETQYFGPGTRLLVL.

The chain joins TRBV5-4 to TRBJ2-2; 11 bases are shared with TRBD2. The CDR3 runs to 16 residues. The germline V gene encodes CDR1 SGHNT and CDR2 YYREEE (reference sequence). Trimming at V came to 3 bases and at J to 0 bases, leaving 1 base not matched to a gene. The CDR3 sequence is CASSSSGGSNTGELFF. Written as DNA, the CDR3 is TGTGCCAGCAGCTCTAGCGGGGGGTCGAACACCGGGGAGCTGTTTTTT.

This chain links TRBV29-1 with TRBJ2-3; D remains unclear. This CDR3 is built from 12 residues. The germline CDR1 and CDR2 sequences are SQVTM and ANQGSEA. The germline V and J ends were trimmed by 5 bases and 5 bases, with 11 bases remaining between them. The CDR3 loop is CSVKTDLDTQYF. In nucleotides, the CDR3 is TGCAGCGTTAAAACAGATCTAGATACGCAGTATTTT.

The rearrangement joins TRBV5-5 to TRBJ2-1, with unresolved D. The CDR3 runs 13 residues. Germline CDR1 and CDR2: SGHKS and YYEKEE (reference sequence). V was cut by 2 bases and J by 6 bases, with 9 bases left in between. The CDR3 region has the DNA TGTGCCAGCAGCTTTTCGGGCCCCAATGAGCAGTTCTTC. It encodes CASSFSGPNEQFF.

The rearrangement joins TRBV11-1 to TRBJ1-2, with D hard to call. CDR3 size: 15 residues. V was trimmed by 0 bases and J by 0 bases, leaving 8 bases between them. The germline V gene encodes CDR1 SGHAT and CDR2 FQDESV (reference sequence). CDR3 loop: CASSLAPGSNYGYTF. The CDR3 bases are TGTGCCAGCAGCTTAGCGCCCGGTTCTAACTATGGCTACACCTTC.

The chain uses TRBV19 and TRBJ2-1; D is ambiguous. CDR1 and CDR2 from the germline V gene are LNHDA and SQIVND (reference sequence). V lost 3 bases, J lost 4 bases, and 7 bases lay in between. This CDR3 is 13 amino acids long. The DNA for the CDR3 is TGTGCCAGTAGTATCCTTATTTACAATGAGCAGTTCTTC. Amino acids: CASSILIYNEQFF.

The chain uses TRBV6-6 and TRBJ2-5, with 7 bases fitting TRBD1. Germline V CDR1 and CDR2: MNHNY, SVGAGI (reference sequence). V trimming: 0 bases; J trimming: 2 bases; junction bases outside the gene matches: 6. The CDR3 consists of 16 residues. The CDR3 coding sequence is TGTGCCAGCAGTTACTCAATAACGACAGGGCAAGAGACCCAGTACTTC. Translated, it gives CASSYSITTGQETQYF.

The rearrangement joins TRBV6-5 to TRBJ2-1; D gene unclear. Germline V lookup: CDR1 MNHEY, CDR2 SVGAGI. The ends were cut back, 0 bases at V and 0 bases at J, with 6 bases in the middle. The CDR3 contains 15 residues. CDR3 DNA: TGTGCCAGCAGTTACTCGGGATCCTCCTACAATGAGCAGTTCTTC. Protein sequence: CASSYSGSSYNEQFF.

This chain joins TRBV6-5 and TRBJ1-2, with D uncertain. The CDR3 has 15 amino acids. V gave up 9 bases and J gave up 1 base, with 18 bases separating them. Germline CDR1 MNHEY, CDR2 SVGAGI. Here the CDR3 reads CASGRPENFNYGYTF. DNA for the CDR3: TGTGCCAGTGGCCGCCCGGAAAACTTTAACTATGGCTACACCTTC.

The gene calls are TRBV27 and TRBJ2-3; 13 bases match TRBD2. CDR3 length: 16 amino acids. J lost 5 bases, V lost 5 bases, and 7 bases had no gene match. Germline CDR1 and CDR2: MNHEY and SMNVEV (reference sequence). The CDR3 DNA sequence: TGTGCCAGCAGTCGTACTAGCGGGGGGGCCGGAGATACGCAGTATTTT. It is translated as CASSRTSGGAGDTQYF.

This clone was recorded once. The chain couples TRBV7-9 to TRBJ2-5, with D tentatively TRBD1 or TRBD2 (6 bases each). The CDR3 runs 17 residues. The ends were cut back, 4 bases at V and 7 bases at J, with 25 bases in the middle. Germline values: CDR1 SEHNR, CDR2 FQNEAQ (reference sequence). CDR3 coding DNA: TGTGCCAGCAGCTCTCACCTACAGGGACTGGGAAAGGGGACCCAGTACTTC. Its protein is CASSSHLQGLGKGTQYF.

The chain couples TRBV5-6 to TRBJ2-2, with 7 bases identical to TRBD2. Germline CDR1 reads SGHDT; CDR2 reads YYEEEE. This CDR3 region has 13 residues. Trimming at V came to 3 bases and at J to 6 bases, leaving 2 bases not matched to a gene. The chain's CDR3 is CASSWGGAGELFF. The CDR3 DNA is TGTGCCAGCAGCTGGGGGGGAGCCGGGGAGCTGTTTTTT.